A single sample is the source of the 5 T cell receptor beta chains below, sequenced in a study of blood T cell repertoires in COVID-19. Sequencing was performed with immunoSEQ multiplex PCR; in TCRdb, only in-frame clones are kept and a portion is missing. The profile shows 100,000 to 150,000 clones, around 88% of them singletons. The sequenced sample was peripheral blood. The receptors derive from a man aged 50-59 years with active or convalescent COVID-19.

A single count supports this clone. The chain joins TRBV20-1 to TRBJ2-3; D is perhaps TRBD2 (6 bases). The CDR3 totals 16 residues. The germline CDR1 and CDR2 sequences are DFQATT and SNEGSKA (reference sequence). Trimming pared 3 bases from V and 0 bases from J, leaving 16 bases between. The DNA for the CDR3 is TGCAGTGCTAGTGGTGGCGGGGATAGTAGCACAGATACGCAGTATTTT. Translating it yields CSASGGGDSSTDTQYF.

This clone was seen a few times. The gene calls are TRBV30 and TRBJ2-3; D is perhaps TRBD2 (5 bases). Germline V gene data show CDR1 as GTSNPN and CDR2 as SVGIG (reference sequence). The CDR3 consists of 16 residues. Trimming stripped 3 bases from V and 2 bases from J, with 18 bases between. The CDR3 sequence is CAWSTQAGGYTDTQYF. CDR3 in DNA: TGTGCCTGGAGCACCCAGGCGGGCGGATACACAGATACGCAGTATTTT.

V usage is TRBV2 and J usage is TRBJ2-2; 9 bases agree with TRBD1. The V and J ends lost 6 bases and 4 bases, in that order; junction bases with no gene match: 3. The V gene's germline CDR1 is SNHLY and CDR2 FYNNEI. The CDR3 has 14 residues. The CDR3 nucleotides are TGTGCCAGCAGAAGGGACAGGGCCACCGGGGAGCTGTTTTTT. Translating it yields CASRRDRATGELFF.

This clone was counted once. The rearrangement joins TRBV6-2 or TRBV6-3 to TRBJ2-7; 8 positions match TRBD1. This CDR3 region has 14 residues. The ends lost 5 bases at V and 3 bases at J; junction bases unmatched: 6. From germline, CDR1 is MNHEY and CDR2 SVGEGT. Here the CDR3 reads CASSDGTGVYEQYF. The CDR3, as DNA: TGTGCCAGCAGTGACGGGACAGGCGTCTACGAGCAGTACTTC.

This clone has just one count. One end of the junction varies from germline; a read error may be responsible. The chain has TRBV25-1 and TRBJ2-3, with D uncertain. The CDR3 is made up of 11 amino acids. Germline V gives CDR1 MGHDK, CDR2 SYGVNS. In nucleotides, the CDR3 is TGTGCCAGCAGTAAGTCTGGCGGTAGGCTTTTT. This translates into CASSKSGGRLF.